The rows below give T cell receptor beta chains drawn from one sample of a study of cytomegalovirus exposure and HLA in healthy donors. Sequencing was performed with immunoSEQ multiplex PCR; in TCRdb, only in-frame clones are kept and a portion is missing. The sample's table shows just over 80,000 clones. The specimen was PBMCs. These TCRs come from a woman in her twenties or thirties in good health and CMV-seronegative. Both conserved end residues are part of each CDR3. The D gene is left open where the match is weak.

v_call: TRBV18; cdr3_length: 12; d_call: -; cdr3_aa: CASSPRTGEAFF
v_call: TRBV15; cdr3_length: 16; d_call: -; cdr3_aa: CATSGGRSLRSETQYF
v_call: TRBV29-1; cdr3_length: 13; d_call: TRBD1; cdr3_aa: CSVWDSSISGYTF
v_call: TRBV25-1; cdr3_length: 12; d_call: TRBD1; cdr3_aa: CASSQGAGGYTF
v_call: TRBV28; cdr3_length: 14; d_call: -; cdr3_aa: CASSRQSMNTEAFF
v_call: TRBV5-4; cdr3_length: 15; d_call: TRBD2; cdr3_aa: CASSVGTSGVDTQYF
v_call: TRBV18; cdr3_length: 18; d_call: TRBD1; cdr3_aa: CASSPTGQGVSGANVLTF
v_call: TRBV30; cdr3_length: 13; d_call: -; cdr3_aa: CAWSVRGKYGYTF
v_call: TRBV11-2; cdr3_length: 15; d_call: TRBD2; cdr3_aa: CASSSLAGTLYEQYF
v_call: TRBV6-6; cdr3_length: 15; d_call: -; cdr3_aa: CASSSGPQGYYGYTF
v_call: TRBV30; cdr3_length: 15; d_call: -; cdr3_aa: CAWTPTAANTGELFF
v_call: TRBV2; cdr3_length: 13; d_call: -; cdr3_aa: CASSGQVSTEAFF
v_call: TRBV19; cdr3_length: 14; d_call: TRBD1; cdr3_aa: CASRRTGDNYGYTF
v_call: TRBV9; cdr3_length: 17; d_call: TRBD2; cdr3_aa: CASSAQETSLVTDTQYF
v_call: TRBV30; cdr3_length: 12; d_call: -; cdr3_aa: CAWLDRTYGYTF
v_call: TRBV6-6; cdr3_length: 14; d_call: -; cdr3_aa: CASSSTLAKNIQYF
v_call: TRBV29-1; cdr3_length: 14; d_call: TRBD1; cdr3_aa: CSTQRQGAGNEQFF
v_call: TRBV4-1; cdr3_length: 18; d_call: TRBD1; cdr3_aa: CASSQDGVLQGVYNEQFF
v_call: TRBV19; cdr3_length: 14; d_call: -; cdr3_aa: CASSIGTAHYEQYF
v_call: TRBV2; cdr3_length: 16; d_call: TRBD1; cdr3_aa: CASSEGQGRAKNIQYF
v_call: TRBV19; cdr3_length: 13; d_call: -; cdr3_aa: CASSQRNGNTIYF
v_call: TRBV19; cdr3_length: 13; d_call: -; cdr3_aa: CASSPGWNSPLHF
v_call: TRBV29-1; cdr3_length: 15; d_call: -; cdr3_aa: CSGGPGGATRDEQYF
v_call: TRBV4-1; cdr3_length: 15; d_call: -; cdr3_aa: CASSQGQGLNTEAFF
v_call: TRBV18; cdr3_length: 16; d_call: -; cdr3_aa: CASSQLEARAENIQYF
v_call: TRBV2; cdr3_length: 16; d_call: -; cdr3_aa: CASSEGGGLTNQPQHF
v_call: TRBV30; cdr3_length: 14; d_call: TRBD1; cdr3_aa: CAWSRGQGSRSQHF
v_call: TRBV5-1; cdr3_length: 13; d_call: -; cdr3_aa: CASSLVSDNEQFF
v_call: TRBV10-3; cdr3_length: 16; d_call: TRBD2; cdr3_aa: CAISRTSGGGSNEQFF
v_call: TRBV30; cdr3_length: 13; d_call: -; cdr3_aa: CAWSGGAPYEQYF
v_call: TRBV19; cdr3_length: 15; d_call: TRBD2; cdr3_aa: CASSSSGRAGETQYF
v_call: TRBV4-1; cdr3_length: 14; d_call: -; cdr3_aa: CASSRLDSNTEAFF
v_call: TRBV18; cdr3_length: 14; d_call: -; cdr3_aa: CASSETGSLETQYF
v_call: TRBV13; cdr3_length: 14; d_call: -; cdr3_aa: CASSSWNGDYGYTF
v_call: TRBV6-1; cdr3_length: 12; d_call: -; cdr3_aa: CRGRSISYEQYF
v_call: TRBV30; cdr3_length: 14; d_call: -; cdr3_aa: CAWSVQSSGTEAFF
v_call: TRBV7-9; cdr3_length: 18; d_call: TRBD2; cdr3_aa: CASSLGLAGGSHTDTQYF
v_call: TRBV18; cdr3_length: 14; d_call: TRBD1; cdr3_aa: CASSPQTGTGGYTF